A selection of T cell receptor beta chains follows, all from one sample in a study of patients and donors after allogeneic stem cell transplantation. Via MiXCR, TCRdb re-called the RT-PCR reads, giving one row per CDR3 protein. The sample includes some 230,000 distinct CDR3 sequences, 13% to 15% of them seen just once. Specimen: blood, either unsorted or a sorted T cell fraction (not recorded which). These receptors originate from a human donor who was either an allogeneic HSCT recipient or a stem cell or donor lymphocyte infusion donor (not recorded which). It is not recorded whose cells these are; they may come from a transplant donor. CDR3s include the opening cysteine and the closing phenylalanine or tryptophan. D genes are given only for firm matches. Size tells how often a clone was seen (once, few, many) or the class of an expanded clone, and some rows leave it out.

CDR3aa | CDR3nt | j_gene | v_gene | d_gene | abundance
CASSEVYGQTVSNQPQHF | TGTGCCAGCAGTGAGGTGTATGGACAGACAGTTAGCAATCAGCCCCAGCATTTT | TRBJ1-5 | TRBV6-1 | NA | few
CSAGTGTDDTGELFF | TGCAGTGCTGGTACCGGGACAGATGACACCGGGGAGCTGTTTTTT | TRBJ2-2 | TRBV20-1 | TRBD1 | many
CSAKGTGDHSAYEQYF | TGCAGTGCTAAAGGAACGGGAGACCACTCCGCCTACGAGCAGTACTTC | TRBJ2-7 | TRBV20-1 | NA | few
CASSLSTPRIDEQYF | TGTGCCAGCAGTTTATCGACCCCCCGGATTGACGAGCAGTACTTC | TRBJ2-7 | TRBV27 | NA | NA
CASSLGGAPNQPQHF | TGTGCCAGCAGTTTAGGGGGGGCTCCCAATCAGCCCCAGCATTTT | TRBJ1-5 | TRBV12-3/TRBV12-4 | NA | many
CASSQDGGGTDTQYF | TGCGCCAGCAGCCAAGACGGGGGGGGCACAGATACGCAGTATTTT | TRBJ2-3 | TRBV4-3 | TRBD2 | many
CASSLTPGQNSPLHF | TGTGCCAGCAGCTTAACACCGGGACAGAATTCACCCCTCCACTTT | TRBJ1-6 | TRBV5-6 | TRBD1 | NA
CASSLNSGSSYEQYF | TGTGCCAGCAGCTTAAATAGCGGGAGCTCCTACGAGCAGTACTTC | TRBJ2-7 | TRBV11-3 | TRBD2 | NA
CSARFAGGAGANVLTF | TGCAGTGCTAGATTTGCGGGAGGAGCTGGGGCCAACGTCCTGACTTTC | TRBJ2-6 | TRBV20-1 | TRBD2 | few
CASSLGRGLDTQYF | TGTGCCAGCAGCTTGGGCAGGGGGCTTGATACGCAGTATTTT | TRBJ2-3 | TRBV5-4 | TRBD1 | few
CASSWGKDTQYF | TGTGCCAGCAGCTGGGGGAAAGATACGCAGTATTTT | TRBJ2-3 | TRBV6-5 | NA | few
CASSRTGETSGYTF | TGCGCCAGCAGCCGGACAGGGGAGACTAGTGGCTACACCTTC | TRBJ1-2 | TRBV5-1 | TRBD1 | few
CASSLASGTPTLRGYTF | TGTGCCAGCAGCTTAGCAAGTGGGACCCCAACGTTGAGAGGCTACACCTTC | TRBJ1-2 | TRBV7-9 | NA | NA
CASSLLGFGTEAFF | TGTGCCAGCAGTTTGCTTGGGTTTGGCACTGAAGCTTTCTTT | TRBJ1-1 | TRBV12-3/TRBV12-4 | NA | many
CSVSRGGTEAFF | TGCAGCGTGAGCAGGGGTGGGACTGAAGCTTTCTTT | TRBJ1-1 | TRBV29-1 | NA | few
CASSLDFSFQETQYF | TGTGCCAGCAGCTTAGACTTCTCCTTCCAAGAGACCCAGTACTTC | TRBJ2-5 | TRBV7-2 | NA | many
CASSLGLAGAEETQYF | TGCGCCAGCAGCTTGGGGCTAGCGGGGGCCGAAGAGACCCAGTACTTC | TRBJ2-5 | TRBV5-1 | TRBD2 | NA
CASSLAGQALNTEAFF | TGTGCCAGCAGCTTAGCTGGACAGGCGCTGAACACTGAAGCTTTCTTT | TRBJ1-1 | TRBV7-2 | TRBD1 | NA
CASSPTRGQSQPQHF | TGTGCCAGCAGTCCGACTCGGGGGCAAAGTCAGCCCCAGCATTTT | TRBJ1-5 | TRBV12-3/TRBV12-4 | NA | NA
CASSYKKTGGSTGEQYF | TGTGCCAGCAGCTACAAAAAAACAGGGGGATCTACCGGCGAGCAGTACTTC | TRBJ2-7 | TRBV7-9 | TRBD1 | NA
CASSLGRGIAGAYEQYF | TGTGCCAGCAGCTTAGGCCGCGGAATAGCGGGAGCTTACGAGCAGTACTTC | TRBJ2-7 | TRBV13 | TRBD2 | many
CASSVEWGGRGYTF | TGTGCCAGCAGCGTAGAGTGGGGGGGGCGCGGCTACACCTTC | TRBJ1-2 | TRBV9 | NA | few
CASSYHQGRNTEAFF | TGCGCCAGCAGCTACCACCAGGGACGGAACACTGAAGCTTTCTTT | TRBJ1-1 | TRBV5-1 | NA | many
CASSLGQGYTF | TGTGCCAGCAGCTTAGGTCAAGGCTACACCTTC | TRBJ1-2 | TRBV7-9 | NA | few
CASSLQRASYTF | TGTGCCAGCAGCTTACAAAGGGCGAGCTACACCTTC | TRBJ1-2 | TRBV7-3 | NA | few
CASSLGVGYTF | TGTGCCAGCAGTTTGGGTGTTGGCTACACCTTC | TRBJ1-2 | TRBV28 | NA | NA
CAWTPGQGYDEQFF | TGTGCCTGGACGCCGGGACAGGGCTATGATGAGCAGTTCTTC | TRBJ2-1 | TRBV30 | TRBD1 | many
CASSLAVANTQYF | TGTGCCAGCAGCTTAGCGGTAGCAAATACGCAGTATTTT | TRBJ2-3 | TRBV7-6 | NA | few
CSARDPRGTTYGYTF | TGCAGTGCTAGAGATCCGCGAGGCACTACTTATGGCTACACCTTC | TRBJ1-2 | TRBV20-1 | NA | few
CASSVGRDQPQHF | TGTGCCAGCAGCGTAGGCAGGGATCAGCCCCAGCATTTT | TRBJ1-5 | TRBV9 | NA | NA
CASSPAVGNTIYF | TGTGCCAGCAGCCCCGCTGTTGGAAACACCATATATTTT | TRBJ1-3 | TRBV7-3 | NA | NA
CASSLRARGGGYTF | TGTGCCAGCAGTTTAAGGGCCAGGGGAGGGGGCTACACCTTC | TRBJ1-2 | TRBV12-3/TRBV12-4 | NA | NA
CASSPRNYGYTF | TGTGCCAGCAGCCCAAGGAACTATGGCTACACCTTC | TRBJ1-2 | TRBV14 | NA | many
CASSLLMGPEKLFF | TGTGCCAGCAGCTTATTAATGGGCCCTGAAAAACTGTTTTTT | TRBJ1-4 | TRBV5-6 | NA | few
CASSGQGSEAFF | TGTGCCAGCAGCGGACAGGGGTCTGAAGCTTTCTTT | TRBJ1-1 | TRBV6-5 | TRBD1 | many
CASSLGVDSPEAFF | TGTGCCAGCAGTTTGGGGGTGGATTCTCCTGAAGCTTTCTTT | TRBJ1-1 | TRBV12-3/TRBV12-4 | NA | NA
CASSAQGRSYNEQFF | TGTGCCAGCAGCGCCCAGGGGAGGTCCTACAATGAGCAGTTCTTC | TRBJ2-1 | TRBV9 | NA | NA
CASTRGREATQYF | TGTGCCAGCACCCGCGGGAGGGAGGCGACCCAGTACTTC | TRBJ2-5 | TRBV7-9 | TRBD2 | few
CASSQINSGNTIYF | TGTGCCAGCAGCCAGATCAACTCTGGAAACACCATATATTTT | TRBJ1-3 | TRBV4-2 | NA | NA
CASSLEFNSGLGYTF | TGTGCCAGCAGCTTAGAATTTAACTCCGGTTTAGGCTACACCTTC | TRBJ1-2 | TRBV7-2 | NA | NA